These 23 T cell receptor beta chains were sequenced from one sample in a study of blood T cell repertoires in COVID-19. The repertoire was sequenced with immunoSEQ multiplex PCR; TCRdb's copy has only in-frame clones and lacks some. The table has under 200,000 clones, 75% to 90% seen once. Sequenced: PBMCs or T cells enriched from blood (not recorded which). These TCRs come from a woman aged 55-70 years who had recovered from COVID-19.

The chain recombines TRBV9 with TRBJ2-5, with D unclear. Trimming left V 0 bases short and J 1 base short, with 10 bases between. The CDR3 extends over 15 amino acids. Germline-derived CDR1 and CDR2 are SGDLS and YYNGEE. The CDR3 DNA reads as TGTGCCAGCAGCGTAGCGGGTAGAACCCAAGAGACCCAGTACTTC. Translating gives CASSVAGRTQETQYF.

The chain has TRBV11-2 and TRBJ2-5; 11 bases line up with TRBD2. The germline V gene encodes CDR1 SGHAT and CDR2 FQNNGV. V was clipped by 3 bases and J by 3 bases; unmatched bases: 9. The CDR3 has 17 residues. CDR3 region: CASSFKIAGGPEETQYF. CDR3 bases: TGTGCCAGCAGCTTCAAGATAGCGGGGGGGCCAGAAGAGACCCAGTACTTC.

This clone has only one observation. This CDR3 reads CASSLDGGESDTQYF. CDR3 coding DNA: TGCGCCAGCAGCTTGGATGGGGGGGAGTCAGATACGCAGTATTTT. The V gene is TRBV5-1, the J gene TRBJ2-3; 7 bases match TRBD2. From germline, CDR1 is SGHRS and CDR2 YFSETQ. Unmatched junction bases numbered 5, after V lost 0 bases and J lost 4 bases. The CDR3 length is 15 residues.

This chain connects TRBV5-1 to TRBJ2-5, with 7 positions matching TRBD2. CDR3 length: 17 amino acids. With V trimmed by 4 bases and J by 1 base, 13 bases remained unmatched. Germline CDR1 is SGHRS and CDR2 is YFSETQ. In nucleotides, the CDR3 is TGCGCCAGCAGCCGGGAGGTAATGGAAGAGATCCAAGAGACCCAGTACTTC. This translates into CASSREVMEEIQETQYF.

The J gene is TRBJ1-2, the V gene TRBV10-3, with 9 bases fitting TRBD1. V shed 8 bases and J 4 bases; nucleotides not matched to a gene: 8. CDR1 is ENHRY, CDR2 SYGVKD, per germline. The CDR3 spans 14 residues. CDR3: CAIRPQGQGYGYTF. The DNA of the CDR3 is TGTGCCATCCGCCCCCAGGGACAGGGCTATGGCTACACCTTC.

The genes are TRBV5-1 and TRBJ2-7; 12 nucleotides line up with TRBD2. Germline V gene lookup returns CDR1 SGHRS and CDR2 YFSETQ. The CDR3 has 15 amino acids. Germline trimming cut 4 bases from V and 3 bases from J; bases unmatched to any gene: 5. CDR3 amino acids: CASSLTSGGNYEQYF. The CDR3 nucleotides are TGCGCCAGCAGCCTAACTAGCGGGGGGAACTACGAGCAGTACTTC.

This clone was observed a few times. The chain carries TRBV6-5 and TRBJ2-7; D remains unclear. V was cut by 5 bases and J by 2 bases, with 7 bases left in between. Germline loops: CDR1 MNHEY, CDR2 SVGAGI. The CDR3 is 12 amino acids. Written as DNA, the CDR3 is TGTGCCAGCAGTAAAACTCCCTACGAGCAGTACTTC. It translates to CASSKTPYEQYF.

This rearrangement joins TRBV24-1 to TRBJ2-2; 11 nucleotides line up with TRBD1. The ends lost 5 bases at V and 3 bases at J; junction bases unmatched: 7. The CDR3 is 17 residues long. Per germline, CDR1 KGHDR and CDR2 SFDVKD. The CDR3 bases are TGTGCCACCAGTGCCCCTCCGGGACAGGGGGACACCGGGGAGCTGTTTTTT. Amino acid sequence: CATSAPPGQGDTGELFF.

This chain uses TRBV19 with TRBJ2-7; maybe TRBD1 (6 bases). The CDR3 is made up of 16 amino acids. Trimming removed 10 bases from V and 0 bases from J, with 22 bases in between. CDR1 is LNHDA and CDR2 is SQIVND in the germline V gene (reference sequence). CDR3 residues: CATRGSGTSGSYEQYF. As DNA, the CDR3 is TGTGCCACAAGGGGGTCCGGGACAAGTGGCTCCTACGAGCAGTACTTC.

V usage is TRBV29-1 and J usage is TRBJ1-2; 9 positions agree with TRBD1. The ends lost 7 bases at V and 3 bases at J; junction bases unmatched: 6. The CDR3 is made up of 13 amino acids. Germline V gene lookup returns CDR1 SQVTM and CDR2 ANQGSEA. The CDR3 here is CSALGQGDYGYTF. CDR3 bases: TGCAGCGCCCTGGGACAGGGAGACTATGGCTACACCTTC.

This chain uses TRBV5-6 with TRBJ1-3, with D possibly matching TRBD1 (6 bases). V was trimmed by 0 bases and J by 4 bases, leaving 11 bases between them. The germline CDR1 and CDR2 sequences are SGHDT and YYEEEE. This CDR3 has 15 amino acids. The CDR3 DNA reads TGTGCCAGCAGCTTGGCGGGGGGGCTCGGAAACACCATATATTTT. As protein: CASSLAGGLGNTIYF.

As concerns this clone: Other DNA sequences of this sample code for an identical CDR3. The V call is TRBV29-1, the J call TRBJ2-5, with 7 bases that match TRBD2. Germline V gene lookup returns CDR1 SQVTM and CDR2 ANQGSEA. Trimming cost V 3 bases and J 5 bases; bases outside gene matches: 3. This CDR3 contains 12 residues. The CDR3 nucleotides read TGCAGCGTTGAGGGGGGGAGGGAGACCCAGTACTTC. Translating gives CSVEGGRETQYF.

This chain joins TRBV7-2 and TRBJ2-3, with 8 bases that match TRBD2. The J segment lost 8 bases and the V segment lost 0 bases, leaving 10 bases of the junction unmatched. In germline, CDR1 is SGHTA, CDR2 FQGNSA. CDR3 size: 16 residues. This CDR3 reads CASSLAMSGGLGTQYF. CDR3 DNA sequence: TGTGCCAGCAGCTTAGCGATGAGCGGGGGCCTGGGTACGCAGTATTTT.

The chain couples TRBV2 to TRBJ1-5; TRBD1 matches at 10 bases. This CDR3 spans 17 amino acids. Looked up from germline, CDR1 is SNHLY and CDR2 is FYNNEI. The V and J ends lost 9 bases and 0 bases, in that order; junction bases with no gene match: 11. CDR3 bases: TGTGCCAGTTTACCGGGACAGGGGACCGGTAGCAATCAGCCCCAGCATTTT. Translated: CASLPGQGTGSNQPQHF.

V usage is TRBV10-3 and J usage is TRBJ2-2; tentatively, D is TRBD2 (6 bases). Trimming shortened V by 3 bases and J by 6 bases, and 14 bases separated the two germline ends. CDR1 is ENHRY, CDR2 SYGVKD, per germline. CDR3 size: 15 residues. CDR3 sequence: CAISDGGGTAGELFF. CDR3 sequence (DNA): TGTGCCATCAGTGATGGGGGAGGTACAGCCGGGGAGCTGTTTTTT.

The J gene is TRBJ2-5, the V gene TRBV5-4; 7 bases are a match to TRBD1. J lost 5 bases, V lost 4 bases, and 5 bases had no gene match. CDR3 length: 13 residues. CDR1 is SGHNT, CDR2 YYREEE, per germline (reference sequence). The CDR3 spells CASSVGGRETQYF. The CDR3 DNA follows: TGTGCCAGCAGCGTAGGGGGCCGGGAGACCCAGTACTTC.

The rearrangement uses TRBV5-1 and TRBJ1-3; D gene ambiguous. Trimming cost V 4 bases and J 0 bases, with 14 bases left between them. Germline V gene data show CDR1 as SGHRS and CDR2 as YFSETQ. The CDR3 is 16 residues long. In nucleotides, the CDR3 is TGCGCCAGCAGCCCACGGGTCGGTAGCTCTGGAAACACCATATATTTT. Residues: CASSPRVGSSGNTIYF. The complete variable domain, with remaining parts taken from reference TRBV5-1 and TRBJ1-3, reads KAGVTQTPRYLIKTRGQQVTLSCSPISGHRSVSWYQQTPGQGLQFLFEYFSETQRNKGNFPGRFSGRQFSNSRSEMNVSTLELGDSALYLCASSPRVGSSGNTIYFGEGSWLTVV.

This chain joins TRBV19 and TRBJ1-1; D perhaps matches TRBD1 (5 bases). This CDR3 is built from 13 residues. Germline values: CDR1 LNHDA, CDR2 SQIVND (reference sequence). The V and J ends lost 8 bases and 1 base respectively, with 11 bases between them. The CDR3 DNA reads TGTGCCAGTGGGAACCAGGGGAACACTGAAGCTTTCTTT. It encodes CASGNQGNTEAFF.

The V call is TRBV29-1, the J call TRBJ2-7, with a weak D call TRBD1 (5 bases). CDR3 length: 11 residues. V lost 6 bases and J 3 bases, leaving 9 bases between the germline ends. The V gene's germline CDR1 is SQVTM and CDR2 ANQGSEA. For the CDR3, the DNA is TGCAGCGTGGACACAGTCTACGAGCAGTACTTC. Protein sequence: CSVDTVYEQYF.

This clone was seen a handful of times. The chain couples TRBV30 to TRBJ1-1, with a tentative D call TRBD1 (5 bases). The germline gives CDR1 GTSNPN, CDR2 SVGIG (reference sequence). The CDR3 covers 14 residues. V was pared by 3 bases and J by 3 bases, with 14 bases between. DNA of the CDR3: TGTGCCTGGAGCCCCACAGGTTATGACACTGAAGCTTTCTTT. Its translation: CAWSPTGYDTEAFF.

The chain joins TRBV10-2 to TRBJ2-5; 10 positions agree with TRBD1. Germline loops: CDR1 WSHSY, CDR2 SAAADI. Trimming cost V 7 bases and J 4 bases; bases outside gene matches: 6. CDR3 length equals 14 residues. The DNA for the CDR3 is TGCGCCAGCAAGGACAGGGGGAATCGAGAGACCCAGTACTTC. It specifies CASKDRGNRETQYF.

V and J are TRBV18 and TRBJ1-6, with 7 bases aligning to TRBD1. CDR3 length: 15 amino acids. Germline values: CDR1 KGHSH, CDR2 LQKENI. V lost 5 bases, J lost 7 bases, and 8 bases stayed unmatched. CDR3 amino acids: CASSRDRHENSPLHF. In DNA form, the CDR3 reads TGTGCCAGCTCAAGGGACAGACACGAAAATTCACCCCTCCACTTT.

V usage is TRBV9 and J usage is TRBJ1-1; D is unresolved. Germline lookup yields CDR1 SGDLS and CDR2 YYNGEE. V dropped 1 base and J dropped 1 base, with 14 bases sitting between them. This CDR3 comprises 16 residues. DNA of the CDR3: TGTGCCAGCAGCGTACGGGTCCGGGGAAAGAACACTGAAGCTTTCTTT. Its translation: CASSVRVRGKNTEAFF.